This T cell receptor (beta chain) was found in a study of T-cell reconstitution after alpha-beta-depleted transplantation in children. As it was prepared, the TCRbeta library received unique molecular identifiers. Via MiXCR, TCRdb re-called the PCR reads, giving one row per CDR3 protein. In the table there are 200,000 to 300,000 distinct CDR3 sequences, 20% to 30% of which are singletons. Germline values: CDR1 MDHEN, CDR2 SYDVKM. Germline trimming cut 4 bases from V and 1 base from J; bases unmatched to any gene: 7. There are 17 residues in the CDR3. This clonotype was found a few times. Antigen: not known. Points from the study as a whole: Reportedly, alpha-beta T cells present about two months post-transplant originated from several hundred expanded clones of graft origin. Diversity and T-cell counts at one year after transplant derived mostly from new T cells. Recipient T cells and thymic progenitors that survived were the source of the high TCRbeta diversity seen at day 60 in some patients.

The TCR was taken from a female patient aged 2-9 years who had a stem cell transplant for congenital amegakaryocytic thrombocytopenia, so the T cells may come from the graft donor. This chain links TRBV28 with TRBJ2-4, with 10 bases matching TRBD1. The sequences come from PBMCs, mostly from graft donor cells, collected 360 days after TCRalphabeta/CD19-depleted stem cell transplant. DNA of the CDR3: TGTGCCAGCAGTTCGCTGCGGACAGGGGGTGCCAAAAACATTCAGTACTTC. Protein: CASSSLRTGGAKNIQYF.